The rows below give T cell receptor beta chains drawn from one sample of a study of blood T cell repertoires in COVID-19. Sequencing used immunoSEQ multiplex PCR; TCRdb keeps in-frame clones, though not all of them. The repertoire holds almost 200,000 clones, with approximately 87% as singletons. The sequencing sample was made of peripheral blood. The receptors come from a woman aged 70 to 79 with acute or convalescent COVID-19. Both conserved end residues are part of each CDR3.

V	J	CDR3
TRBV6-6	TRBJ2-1	CASSRSGNQFF
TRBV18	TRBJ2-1	CASSPIEVGYNEQFF
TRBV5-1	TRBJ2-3	CASSFGQSTDTQYF
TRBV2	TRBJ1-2	CASSYTAGLYGYTF
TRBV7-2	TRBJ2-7	CASRSGLAGGGEQYF
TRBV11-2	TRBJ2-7	CASSQGGDRYEQYF
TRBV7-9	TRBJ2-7	CASSPGQGAYYEQYF
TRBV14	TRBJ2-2	CVSSQFSGTNTGELFF
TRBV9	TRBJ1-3	CASSVGGASGNTIYF
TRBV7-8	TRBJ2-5	CASSYQAGGPEAQYF
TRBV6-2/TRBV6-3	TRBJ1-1	CASSAPGLNTEAFF
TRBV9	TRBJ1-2	CASSVATANYGYTF
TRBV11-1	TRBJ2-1	CASSSGLAGTEEQFF
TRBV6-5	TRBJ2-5	CASSPDRVQETQYF
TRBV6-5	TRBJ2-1	CASSTDRAPSDEQFF
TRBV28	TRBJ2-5	CASSLGARETQYF
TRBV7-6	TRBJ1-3	CASSSPGANSGNTIYF
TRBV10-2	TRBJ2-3	CASISGGQATDTQYF
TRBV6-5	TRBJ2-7	CASWPSGTYEQYF
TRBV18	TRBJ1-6	CASSPVGDTVSPLHF
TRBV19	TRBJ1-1	CASSPSGQGTKYTEAFF
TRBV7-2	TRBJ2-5	CASSLETSGWKTQYF
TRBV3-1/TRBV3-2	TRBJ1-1	CASSLGTDSRAFF
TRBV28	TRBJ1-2	CASSLSGNYGYTF
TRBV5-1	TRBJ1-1	CASSRGSGNTEAFF
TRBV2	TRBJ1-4	CASSPSGVSNEKLFF
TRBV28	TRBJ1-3	CASSYTGTGSGNTIYF
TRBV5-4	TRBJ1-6	CASSPGWRVNSPLHF
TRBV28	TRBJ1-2	CASSLFPEGAPNEVGYTF
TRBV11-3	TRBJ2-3	CASSLAAGQGLNTQYF